The present T cell receptor (beta chain) was sequenced within a study of T cell repertoires in cytomegalovirus infection. On the study more broadly: Selected CMV epitopes included recently identified HLA-C-restricted ones as well as well-studied HLA-B-restricted ones. Evidence of both CMV infection and a matching HLA type came from public TCR beta signatures. General study results and limits: Summed public TCR beta family frequency identified CMV carriers bearing the relevant HLA. HLA-C-restricted CMV-specific TCR beta clonotypes prevailed in the ex vivo response.

Germline assignment: CDR1 SGHVT and CDR2 SQSDAQ. V shed 5 bases and J 2 bases; nucleotides not matched to a gene: 8. This CDR3 is built from 15 residues. Concerning this clonotype itself: The antigen is undetermined.

TCRdb ran MiXCR on the reads and lists one entry per CDR3 protein. The table lists some 700,000 distinct CDR3 sequences, approximately 33% of them singletons. This material consisted of cultured PBMCs, taken from culture after CMV antigen stimulation. The sequence was obtained from a human donor in good health (CMV status not recorded). Some clones in this sample may be carry-over from other donors' samples. This chain joins TRBV7-4 and TRBJ2-7; 8 bases map to TRBD2. The CDR3 sequence is CASSPRAGVTYEQYF. For the CDR3, the DNA is TGTGCCAGCAGCCCTCGAGCGGGAGTAACCTACGAGCAGTACTTC.